This T cell receptor beta chain was sequenced during a study of sequential checkpoint blockade in melanoma. Turning to the study itself: Randomization was 1:1 between first-line nivolumab→ipilimumab and ipilimumab→nivolumab. After nivolumab or ipilimumab alone, about two dozen patients had week-13 rebiopsies.

Treatment: randomized to nivolumab then ipilimumab (arm A) or the reverse (arm B). The protocol was immunoSEQ multiplex PCR, while the TCRdb copy is restricted to in-frame clones and leaves out a portion. This table has over 4,000 clones, more than 30% appearing once. Trimming cost V 5 bases and J 3 bases; bases outside gene matches: 5. The CDR3 runs 16 residues. This chain connects TRBV7-1 to TRBJ2-3; 13 bases map to TRBD2. TRBV7-1 is flagged as an ORF with uncertain function. The sequenced sample was tumor tissue (inferred from file names), obtained from a patient given nivolumab and ipilimumab in sequence. This TCR derives from a human donor with melanoma. The CDR3: CASSAQLAGGTDTQYF. The DNA of the CDR3 is TGTGCCAGCAGCGCCCAACTAGCGGGAGGGACAGATACGCAGTATTTT.